The source of this TCR beta chain is a study of regulatory T cells in long-lasting Graves disease (dated by TCRdb to the early 2020s). A note on the overall study: In the newly diagnosed Graves' disease group, patients had been taking antithyroid drugs for less than 3 months. This study used TCR sequencing and RNA sequencing of peripheral blood to compare persistent Graves' disease patients against newly diagnosed Graves' disease patients. The study took place in China and was registered as a clinical trial. A total of around 35 samples underwent TCR sequencing, from 13 patients with persistent Graves' disease and around 20 patients with newly diagnosed Graves' disease.

Per the publication, the time point label means: newly diagnosed GD, antithyroid drugs for less than 3 months. For both TCR sequencing and RNA sequencing, RNA was extracted from PBMCs using TRIzol. The diagnosis of Graves' disease followed American Thyroid Association guidelines. Patients for the study were recruited at an endocrinology department in Xi'an, China. Each patient gave approximately 9.7 milliliters of peripheral blood, collected in an EDTA anticoagulant tube. Ficoll Paque Plus density gradient separation was used to isolate PBMCs, and no further T cell sorting was performed. An Agilent 2100 Bioanalyzer and agarose gel were used to check RNA quality, while a NanoDrop 2000 measured RNA concentration. Libraries were built with multiplex PCR. The data were produced on an Illumina HiSeq 4000. TCR beta libraries were built with iRepertoire HTBI primers and Arm-PCR amplification of CDR3 regions. Before sequencing, the PCR products underwent gel purification. The source study handled its data this way. Gene usage analysis of CDR3 amino acid clonotypes relied on the approximately 60 TRBV and 13 to 15 TRBJ segments identified across samples. COPE and FqMerger were used to merge filtered high-quality paired reads into contigs. BLAST was used to align contigs to the IMGT TRBV, TRBD and TRBJ reference genes, and CDR3 was defined following IMGT. Any clonotype with a frequency above 0.1% was counted as a highly expanded clone. Shannon entropy was used to measure repertoire diversity, and the Gini coefficient was used to measure V-J evenness. A clonotype found in more than one individual was treated as public. Starting from the raw public reads, TCRdb applied fastp trimming at Q25, assembled clones with MiXCR and retained in-frame beta chains. Under each unique CDR3 protein, matching rows form one entry showing the most common genes and DNA. The V and J calls shown here were made by TCRdb, not taken from the authors' results. Here the sample has approximately 300,000 distinct CDR3 sequences; 18% occur a single time. Clones ranked in the top ten supply 38% of the sample.

V and J are truncated by 3 bases and 3 bases respectively, leaving an intervening sequence of 6 bases. From cysteine to phenylalanine, the CDR3 is 13 amino acids long. Left in the record is the CDR3 DNA by itself, 39 bases read in frame from the first base. Taken from the germline V gene, the CDR1 and CDR2 loops are SGHRS and YFSETQ. This clonotype came up many times. The antigen this receptor binds is unknown. No per-base quality is available; no much larger clone lies one base away. Broad study findings and their caveats: Persistent disease showed preferential use of TRBV28, TRBJ1-2 and TRBJ2-5, whereas newly diagnosed disease favored TRBV20-1 and TRBJ2-1. Lower TCR Shannon entropy and fewer highly expanded clones were observed in persistent Graves' disease patients than in newly diagnosed patients, which suggested clonal expansion. Sequencing and analysis were restricted to the TCR beta chain. The study examined only peripheral blood because the primary lesion, thyroid tissue, could not be accessed. The authors noted that the small sample size was a limitation that may lower accuracy. A larger number of public clonotypes was shared among persistent patients (over 2,500) than among newly diagnosed patients (approximately 1,000).

This TCR derives from a female donor with Graves disease. The V gene is TRBV5-1 and the J gene is TRBJ1-4, with an unclear D gene assignment. The input for sequencing was peripheral blood mononuclear cells (PBMCs), taken at new diagnosis, from a patient treated with antithyroid drugs. The DNA reads TGCGCCAGCAGCTCATCCTCTAATGAAAAACTGTTTTTT. This is translated as CASSSSSNEKLFF.